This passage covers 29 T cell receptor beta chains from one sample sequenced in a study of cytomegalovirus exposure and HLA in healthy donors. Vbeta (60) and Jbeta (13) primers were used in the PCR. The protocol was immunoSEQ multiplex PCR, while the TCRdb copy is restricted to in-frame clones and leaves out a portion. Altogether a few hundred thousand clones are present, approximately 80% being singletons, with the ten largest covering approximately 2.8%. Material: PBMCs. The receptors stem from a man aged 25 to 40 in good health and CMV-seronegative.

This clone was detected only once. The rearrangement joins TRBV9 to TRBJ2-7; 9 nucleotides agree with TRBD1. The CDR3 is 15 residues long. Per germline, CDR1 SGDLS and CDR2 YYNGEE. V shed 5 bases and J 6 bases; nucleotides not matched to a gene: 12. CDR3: CASSIYGGQGSEQYF. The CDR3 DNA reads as TGTGCCAGCAGTATTTATGGGGGACAGGGATCCGAGCAGTACTTC.

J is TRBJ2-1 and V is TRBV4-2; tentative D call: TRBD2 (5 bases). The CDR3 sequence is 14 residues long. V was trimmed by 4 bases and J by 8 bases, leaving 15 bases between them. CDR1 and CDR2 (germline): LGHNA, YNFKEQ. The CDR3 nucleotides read TGTGCCAGCAGCCTTTCTTCGCTAGCCCATGAGCAGTTCTTC. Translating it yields CASSLSSLAHEQFF.

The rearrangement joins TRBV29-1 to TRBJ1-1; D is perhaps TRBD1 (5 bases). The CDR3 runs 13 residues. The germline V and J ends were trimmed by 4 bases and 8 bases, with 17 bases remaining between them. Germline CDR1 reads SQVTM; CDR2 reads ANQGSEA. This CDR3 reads CSVVGGGGEEAFF. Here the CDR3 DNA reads TGCAGCGTTGTCGGGGGTGGGGGAGAAGAAGCTTTCTTT.

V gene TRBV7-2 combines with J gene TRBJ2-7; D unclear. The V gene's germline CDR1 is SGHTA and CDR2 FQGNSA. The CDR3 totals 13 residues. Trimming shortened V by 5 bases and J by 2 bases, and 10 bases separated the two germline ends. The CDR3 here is CASSKRLAYEQYF. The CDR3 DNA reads TGTGCCAGCAGCAAGAGGCTAGCCTACGAGCAGTACTTC. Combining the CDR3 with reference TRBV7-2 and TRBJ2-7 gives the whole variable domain GAGVSQSPSNKVTEKGKDVELRCDPISGHTALYWYRQSLGQGLEFLIYFQGNSAPDKSGLPSDRFSAERTGGSVSTLTIQRTQQEDSAVYLCASSKRLAYEQYFGPGTRLTVT.

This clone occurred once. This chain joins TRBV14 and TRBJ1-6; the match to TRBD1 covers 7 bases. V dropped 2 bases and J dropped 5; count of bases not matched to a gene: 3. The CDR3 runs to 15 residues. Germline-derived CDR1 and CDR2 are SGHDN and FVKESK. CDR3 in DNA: TGTGCCAGCAGCCAACGACAGGGCAATAATTCACCCCTCCACTTT. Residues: CASSQRQGNNSPLHF.

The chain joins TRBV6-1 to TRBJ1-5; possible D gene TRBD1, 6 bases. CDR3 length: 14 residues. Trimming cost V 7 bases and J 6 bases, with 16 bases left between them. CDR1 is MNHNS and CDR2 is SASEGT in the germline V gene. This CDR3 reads CASMGVQGSQPQHF. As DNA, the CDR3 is TGTGCCAGCATGGGGGTACAGGGAAGTCAGCCCCAGCATTTT.

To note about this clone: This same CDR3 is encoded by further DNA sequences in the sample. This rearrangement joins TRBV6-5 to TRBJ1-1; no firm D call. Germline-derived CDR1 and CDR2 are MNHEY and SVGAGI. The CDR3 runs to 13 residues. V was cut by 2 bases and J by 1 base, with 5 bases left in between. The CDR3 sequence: CASSYTGNTEAFF. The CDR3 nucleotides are TGTGCCAGCAGTTACACGGGGAACACTGAAGCTTTCTTT.

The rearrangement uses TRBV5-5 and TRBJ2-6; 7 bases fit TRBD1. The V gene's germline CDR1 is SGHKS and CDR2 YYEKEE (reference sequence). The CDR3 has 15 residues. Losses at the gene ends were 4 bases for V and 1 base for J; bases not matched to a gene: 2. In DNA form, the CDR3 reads TGTGCCAGCAGCCCGACAGGGTCTGGGGCCAACGTCCTGACTTTC. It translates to CASSPTGSGANVLTF.

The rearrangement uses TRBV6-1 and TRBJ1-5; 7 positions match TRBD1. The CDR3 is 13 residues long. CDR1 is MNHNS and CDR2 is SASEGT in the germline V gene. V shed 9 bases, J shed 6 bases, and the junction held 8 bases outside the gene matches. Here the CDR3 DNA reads TGTGCCAGTAAGTGGCAGGGGGTTCAGCCCCAGCATTTT. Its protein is CASKWQGVQPQHF.

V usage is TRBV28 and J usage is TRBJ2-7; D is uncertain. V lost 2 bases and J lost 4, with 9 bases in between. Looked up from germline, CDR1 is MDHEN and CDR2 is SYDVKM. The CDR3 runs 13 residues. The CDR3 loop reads CASSLGRLYEQYF. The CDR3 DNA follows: TGTGCCAGCAGTTTAGGCAGATTATACGAGCAGTACTTC.

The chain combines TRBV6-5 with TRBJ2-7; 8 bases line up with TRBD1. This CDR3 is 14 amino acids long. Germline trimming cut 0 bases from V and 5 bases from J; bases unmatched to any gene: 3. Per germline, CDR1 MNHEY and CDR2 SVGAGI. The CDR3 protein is CASSYSDRDNEQYF. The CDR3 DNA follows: TGTGCCAGCAGTTACTCGGACAGGGACAACGAGCAGTACTTC.

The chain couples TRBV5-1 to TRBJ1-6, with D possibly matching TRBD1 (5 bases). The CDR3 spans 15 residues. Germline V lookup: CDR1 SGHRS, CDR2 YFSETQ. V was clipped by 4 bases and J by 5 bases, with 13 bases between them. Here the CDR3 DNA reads TGCGCCAGCAGCCCACGGGGGGAGGATAATTCACCCCTCCACTTT. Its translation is CASSPRGEDNSPLHF.

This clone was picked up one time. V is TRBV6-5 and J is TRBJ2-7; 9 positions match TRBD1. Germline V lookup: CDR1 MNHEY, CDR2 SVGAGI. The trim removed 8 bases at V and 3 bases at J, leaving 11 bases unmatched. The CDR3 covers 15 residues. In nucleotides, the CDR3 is TGTGCCAGCCGGAATCCGGGACAGGGACGCTACGAGCAGTACTTC. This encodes CASRNPGQGRYEQYF.

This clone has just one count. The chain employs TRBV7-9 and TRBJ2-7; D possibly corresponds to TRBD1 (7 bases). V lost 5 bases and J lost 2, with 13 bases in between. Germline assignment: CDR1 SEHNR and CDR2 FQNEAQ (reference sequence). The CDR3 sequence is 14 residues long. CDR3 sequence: CASSGGTAAYEQYF. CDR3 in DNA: TGTGCCAGCAGCGGGGGGACAGCCGCCTACGAGCAGTACTTC.

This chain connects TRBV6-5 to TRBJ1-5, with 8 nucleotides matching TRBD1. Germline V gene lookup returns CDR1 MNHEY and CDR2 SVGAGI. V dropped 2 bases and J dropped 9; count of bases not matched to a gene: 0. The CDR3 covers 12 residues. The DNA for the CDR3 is TGTGCCAGCAGTTACCAGGGGGCGCCCCAGCATTTT. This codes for CASSYQGAPQHF.

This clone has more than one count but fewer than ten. The CDR3 reads CASSRGQGYGNTIYF. CDR3 nucleotide sequence: TGCGCCAGCAGCCGGGGACAGGGCTACGGAAACACCATATATTTT. The chain couples TRBV5-1 to TRBJ1-3; 9 nucleotides match TRBD1. V lost 4 bases and J lost 4; bases outside the gene matches: 6. CDR1 is SGHRS and CDR2 is YFSETQ in the germline V gene. The CDR3 spans 15 residues.

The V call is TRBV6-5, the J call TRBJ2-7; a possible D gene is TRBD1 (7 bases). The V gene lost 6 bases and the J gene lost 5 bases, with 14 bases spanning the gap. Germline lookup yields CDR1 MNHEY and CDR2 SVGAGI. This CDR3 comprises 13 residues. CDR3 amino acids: CASRTTGRHEQYF. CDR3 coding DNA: TGTGCCAGCAGGACGACAGGGAGGCACGAGCAGTACTTC.

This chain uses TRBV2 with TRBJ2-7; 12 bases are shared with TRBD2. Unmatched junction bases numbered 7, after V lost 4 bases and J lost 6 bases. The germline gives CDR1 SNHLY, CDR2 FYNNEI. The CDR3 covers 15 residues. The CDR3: CASSATSGGPGEQYF. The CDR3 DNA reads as TGTGCCAGCAGTGCAACTAGCGGGGGGCCGGGCGAGCAGTACTTC.

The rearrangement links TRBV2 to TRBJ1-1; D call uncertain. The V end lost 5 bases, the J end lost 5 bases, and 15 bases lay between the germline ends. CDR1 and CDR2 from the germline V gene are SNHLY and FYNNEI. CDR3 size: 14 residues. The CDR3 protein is CASSWWRVGTEAFF. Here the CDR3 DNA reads TGTGCCAGCAGTTGGTGGAGGGTTGGGACTGAAGCTTTCTTT.

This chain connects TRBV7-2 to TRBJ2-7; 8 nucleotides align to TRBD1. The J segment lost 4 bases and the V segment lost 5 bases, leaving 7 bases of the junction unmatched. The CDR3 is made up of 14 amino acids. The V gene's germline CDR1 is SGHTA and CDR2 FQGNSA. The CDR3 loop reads CASSTRQGQYEQYF. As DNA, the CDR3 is TGTGCCAGCAGCACCAGACAGGGGCAGTACGAGCAGTACTTC.

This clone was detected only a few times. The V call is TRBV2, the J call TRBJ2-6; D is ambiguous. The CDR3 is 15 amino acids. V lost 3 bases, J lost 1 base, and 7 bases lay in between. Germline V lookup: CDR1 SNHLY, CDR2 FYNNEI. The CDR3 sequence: CASSEVGSGANVLTF. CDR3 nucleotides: TGTGCCAGCAGTGAGGTCGGGTCTGGGGCCAACGTCCTGACTTTC.

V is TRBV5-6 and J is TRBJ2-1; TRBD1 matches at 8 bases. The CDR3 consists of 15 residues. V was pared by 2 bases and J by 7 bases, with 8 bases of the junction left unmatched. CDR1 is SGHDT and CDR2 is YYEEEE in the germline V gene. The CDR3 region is CASSFSQGAWNEQFF. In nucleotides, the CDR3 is TGTGCCAGCAGCTTTTCTCAGGGGGCGTGGAATGAGCAGTTCTTC.

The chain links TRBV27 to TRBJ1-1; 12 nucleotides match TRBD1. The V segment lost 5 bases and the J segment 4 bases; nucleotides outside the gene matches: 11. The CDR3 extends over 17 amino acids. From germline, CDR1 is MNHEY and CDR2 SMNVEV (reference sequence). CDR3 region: CASSLRGTGGRGTEAFF. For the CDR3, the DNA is TGTGCCAGCAGTCTCCGCGGGACAGGGGGCAGGGGCACTGAAGCTTTCTTT.

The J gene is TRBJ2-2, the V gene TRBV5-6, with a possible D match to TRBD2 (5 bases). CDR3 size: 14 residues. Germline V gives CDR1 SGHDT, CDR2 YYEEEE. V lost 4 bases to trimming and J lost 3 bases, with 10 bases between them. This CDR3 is CASSVPGDTGELFF. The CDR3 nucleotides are TGTGCCAGCAGCGTACCCGGGGACACCGGGGAGCTGTTTTTT.

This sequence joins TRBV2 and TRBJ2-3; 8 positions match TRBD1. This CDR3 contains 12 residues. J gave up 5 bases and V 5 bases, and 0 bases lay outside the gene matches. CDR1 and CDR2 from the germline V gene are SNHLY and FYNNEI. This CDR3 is CASSTGGDTQYF. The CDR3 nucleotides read TGTGCCAGCAGTACAGGGGGAGATACGCAGTATTTT.

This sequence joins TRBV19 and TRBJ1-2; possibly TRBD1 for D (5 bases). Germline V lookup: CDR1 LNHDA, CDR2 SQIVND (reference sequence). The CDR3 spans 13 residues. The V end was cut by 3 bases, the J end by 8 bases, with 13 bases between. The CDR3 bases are TGTGCCAGTAGTATCGAGCGGGGACGAGGCTACACCTTC. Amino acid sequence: CASSIERGRGYTF.

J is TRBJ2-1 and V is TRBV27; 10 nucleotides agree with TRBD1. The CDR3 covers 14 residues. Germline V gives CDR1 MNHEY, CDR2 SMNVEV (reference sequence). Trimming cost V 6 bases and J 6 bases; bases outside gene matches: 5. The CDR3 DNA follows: TGTGCCAGCAGGCGGGACAGGGGTCCCAATGAGCAGTTCTTC. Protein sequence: CASRRDRGPNEQFF.

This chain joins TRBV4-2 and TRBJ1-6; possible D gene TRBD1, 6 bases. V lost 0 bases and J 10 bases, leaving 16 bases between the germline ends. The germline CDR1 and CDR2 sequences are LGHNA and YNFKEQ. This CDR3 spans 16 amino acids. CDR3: CASSQDPGALGSPLHF. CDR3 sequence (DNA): TGTGCCAGCAGCCAAGATCCAGGGGCACTTGGCTCACCCCTCCACTTT.

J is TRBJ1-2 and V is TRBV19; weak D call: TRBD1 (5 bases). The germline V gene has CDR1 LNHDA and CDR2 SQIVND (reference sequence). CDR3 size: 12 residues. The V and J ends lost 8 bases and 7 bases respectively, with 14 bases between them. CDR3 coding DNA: TGTGCCAGTGGTACTCTAAGGGGTGGCTACACCTTC. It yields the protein CASGTLRGGYTF.